The entry that follows covers one TCR beta chain sequence. No antigen is known for it. Here immunoSEQ multiplex PCR was the method, and the copy in TCRdb shows in-frame clones only, minus some. The sample contains around 100,000 clones, around 90% of which appear only once. This entry is derived from a study of T cell responses to AZD1222 COVID-19 vaccine. Overall study context: Pooled together were second doses at about 4 or about 12 weeks. The study's findings and limits: Baseline serostatus was positive in only a handful of AZD1222 recipients. Regions 160-218 and 743-854 dominated among vaccine-associated CD4 TCRs spanning spike. Clonal diversity was possibly underestimated, and white British individuals and females predominated among donors.

The CDR3 totals 15 residues. V lost 5 bases and J 0 bases, leaving 11 bases between the germline ends. Germline lookup yields CDR1 SGHTA and CDR2 FQGNSA. Sequencing was performed on peripheral blood, taken on day 0 of AZD1222 vaccination. The rearrangement links TRBV7-2 to TRBJ1-3; D unresolved. The receptor comes from an adult in good health. CDR3: CASSPPQTSGNTIYF. The CDR3 bases are TGTGCCAGCAGCCCCCCACAGACCTCTGGAAACACCATATATTTT.